One and the same sample provided the 18 T cell receptor beta chains below, sequenced in a study of blood T cell repertoires in COVID-19. TCRdb keeps only in-frame clones here, not all; method: immunoSEQ multiplex PCR. The table lists 200,000 to 300,000 clones, around 80% of them singletons. Material: peripheral blood. These TCRs come from a human donor in a cohort sampled during active COVID-19.

This clone was detected once. This sequence joins TRBV18 and TRBJ2-3, with TRBD1 as a possible D gene (5 bases). The germline gives CDR1 KGHSH, CDR2 LQKENI. The CDR3 has 14 residues. V lost 5 bases to trimming and J lost 5 bases, with 14 bases between them. In nucleotides, the CDR3 is TGTGCCAGCTCAGTCGTGGGAAGGGGAGATACGCAGTATTTT. This codes for CASSVVGRGDTQYF.

Remarks on this clone: An end of the junction differs from the germline gene, which may be a read error. The sample carries other DNA sequences with the same CDR3. The chain couples TRBV7-2 to TRBJ1-3; weak D call: TRBD1 (5 bases). This CDR3 has 15 residues. The V gene's germline CDR1 is SGHTA and CDR2 FQGNSA. The CDR3 DNA reads as TGTGCCAGCAGCCTAGCCGGGGGGACTGGAAACACCATATATTTT. Its translation: CASSLAGGTGNTIYF.

V and J are TRBV27 and TRBJ2-3; unclear D gene. V was pared by 6 bases and J by 5 bases, with 12 bases between. CDR1 MNHEY and CDR2 SMNVEV come from the germline V gene (reference sequence). The CDR3 contains 13 residues. The CDR3 DNA follows: TGTGCCAGCAGGCCTAACTCTGGAGATACGCAGTATTTT. Translated, it gives CASRPNSGDTQYF.

This rearrangement joins TRBV29-1 to TRBJ2-7, with TRBD1 matching over 7 bases. The germline gives CDR1 SQVTM, CDR2 ANQGSEA. Unmatched junction bases numbered 3, after V lost 7 bases and J lost 0 bases. The CDR3 extends over 12 amino acids. As DNA, the CDR3 is TGCAGCGCACGGGACAGCTCCTACGAGCAGTACTTC. This translates into CSARDSSYEQYF.

This chain joins TRBV7-9 and TRBJ1-3; D call uncertain. Trimming shortened V by 5 bases and J by 5 bases, and 7 bases separated the two germline ends. CDR3 length: 12 amino acids. CDR1 SEHNR and CDR2 FQNEAQ come from the germline V gene (reference sequence). The chain's CDR3 is CASSPPRNTIYF. CDR3 coding DNA: TGTGCCAGCAGCCCCCCTCGAAACACCATATATTTT.

The rearrangement uses TRBV19 and TRBJ2-7, with a tentative D call TRBD1 (6 bases). V lost 3 bases, J lost 4 bases, and 10 bases lay in between. Germline loops: CDR1 LNHDA, CDR2 SQIVND (reference sequence). This CDR3 spans 13 amino acids. This CDR3 is CASSMAQGYEQYF. CDR3 nucleotide sequence: TGTGCCAGTAGTATGGCGCAGGGGTACGAGCAGTACTTC.

The chain has TRBV11-2 and TRBJ1-1, with D perhaps TRBD1 (5 bases). Looked up from germline, CDR1 is SGHAT and CDR2 is FQNNGV. This CDR3 has 16 amino acids. Between the trimmed V and J ends, which lost 4 bases and 4 bases, there was a span of 19 bases. For the CDR3, the DNA is TGTGCCAGCAGCTCCCTTTCTGGGGGTAGCGGCACTGAAGCTTTCTTT. Protein sequence: CASSSLSGGSGTEAFF.

V is TRBV4-2 and J is TRBJ1-1, with 9 positions matching TRBD1. Germline CDR1 and CDR2: LGHNA and YNFKEQ. J was trimmed by 5 bases and V by 1 base; bases with no gene match: 8. This CDR3 is built from 16 residues. CDR3 sequence (DNA): TGTGCCAGCAGCCAAGCTAAAGACAGGGGGGGGACTGAAGCTTTCTTT. Amino acid sequence: CASSQAKDRGGTEAFF.

This chain joins TRBV19 and TRBJ1-1; D not certain. Trimming removed 3 bases from V and 7 bases from J, with 15 bases in between. Looked up from germline, CDR1 is LNHDA and CDR2 is SQIVND (reference sequence). The CDR3 consists of 14 residues. Here the CDR3 reads CASSMVILGGEAFF. The CDR3, as DNA: TGTGCCAGTAGTATGGTCATTCTGGGAGGTGAAGCTTTCTTT.

On this clone: An end of the junction does not agree with germline; a read error may underlie this. The chain carries TRBV7-7 and TRBJ2-7, with 9 nucleotides matching TRBD1. This CDR3 is 14 amino acids long. Germline-derived CDR1 and CDR2 are SSHAT and FNYEAQ (reference sequence). CDR3 region: CASSFGTGSYEQYF. The DNA for the CDR3 is TGTGCTAGCAGCTTCGGGACAGGGAGTTACGAGCAGTACTTC.

The rearrangement uses TRBV5-1 and TRBJ2-7; possible D gene TRBD1, 5 bases. The germline CDR1 and CDR2 sequences are SGHRS and YFSETQ. The V end lost 4 bases, the J end lost 6 bases, and 8 bases lay between the germline ends. This CDR3 has 11 residues. CDR3 sequence: CASSQGGEQYF. In nucleotides, the CDR3 is TGCGCCAGCAGCCAGGGTGGCGAGCAGTACTTC.

This clone was counted a single time. The gene calls are TRBV27 and TRBJ2-7; 7 nucleotides line up with TRBD1. The CDR3 runs to 15 residues. CDR1 is MNHEY, CDR2 SMNVEV, per germline (reference sequence). Unmatched junction bases numbered 12, after V lost 6 bases and J lost 4 bases. The CDR3 loop reads CASRPLPGQLYEQYF. CDR3 DNA: TGTGCCAGCAGACCACTACCGGGACAGCTATACGAGCAGTACTTC.

The chain uses TRBV2 and TRBJ2-7, with 10 bases lining up with TRBD1. CDR1 is SNHLY, CDR2 FYNNEI, per germline. V was clipped by 6 bases and J by 3 bases; unmatched bases: 8. This CDR3 comprises 15 residues. The chain's CDR3 is CASRGTGAKDYEQYF. CDR3 bases: TGTGCCAGCAGGGGGACAGGGGCGAAAGACTACGAGCAGTACTTC.

This chain connects TRBV27 to TRBJ1-6; no clear D. Germline V CDR1 and CDR2: MNHEY, SMNVEV (reference sequence). The CDR3 totals 13 residues. V lost 8 bases and J lost 6, with 11 bases in between. The CDR3 loop reads CASSLDTNSPLHF. For the CDR3, the DNA is TGTGCCAGCTCTTTAGACACTAATTCACCCCTCCACTTT.

V gene TRBV28 combines with J gene TRBJ1-1; D is unclear. The V end lost 2 bases, the J end lost 5 bases, and 6 bases lay between the germline ends. Per germline, CDR1 MDHEN and CDR2 SYDVKM. This CDR3 region has 12 residues. CDR3 nucleotides: TGTGCCAGCAGTTTAACCGGGACTGAAGCTTTCTTT. Protein product: CASSLTGTEAFF.

The chain joins TRBV3-1 (or the pseudogene TRBV3-2) to TRBJ2-7, with TRBD1 matching over 7 bases. Germline lookup yields CDR1 LGHDT and CDR2 YNNKEL (reference sequence). The CDR3 totals 16 residues. V gave up 0 bases and J gave up 6 bases; unmatched junction bases: 11. The DNA for the CDR3 is TGTGCCAGCAGCCAAGATCGGACAGGCTATGCGGGCGAGCAGTACTTC. It is translated as CASSQDRTGYAGEQYF.

The V and J genes are TRBV7-3 and TRBJ1-1; D ambiguous. Germline-derived CDR1 and CDR2 are SGHTA and FQGTGA. V lost 3 bases and J lost 1, with 6 bases in between. This CDR3 comprises 13 residues. The CDR3 protein is CASSLNRNTEAFF. The CDR3 nucleotides are TGTGCCAGCAGCTTGAATAGGAACACTGAAGCTTTCTTT.

Remarks on this clone: A read error may be the cause here, since a much bigger clone is one base away. The chain combines TRBV5-1 with TRBJ2-2; unclear D gene. The CDR3 totals 12 residues. Looked up from germline, CDR1 is SGHRS and CDR2 is YFSETQ. V shed 4 bases and J shed 1 base, with 2 bases lying between them. CDR3 in amino acids: CASSLNTGELFF. In DNA, the CDR3 is TGCGCCAGCAGCCTGAACACCGGGGAGCTGTTTTTT. The whole variable domain, filled in from reference TRBV5-1 and TRBJ2-2, reads KAGVTQTPRYLIKTRGQQVTLSCSPISGHRSVSWYQQTPGQGLQFLFEYFSETQRNKGNFPGRFSGRQFSNSRSEMNVSTLELGDSALYLCASSLNTGELFFGEGSRLTVL.